This entry lists 10 T cell receptor beta chains sequenced from one sample in a study of blood T cells in healthy people across ages. PCR was performed a second time for 7 to 11 cycles using a sample-barcoded 5' primer and a J-beta primer mix. TCRdb re-analysed the 5' RACE reads in MiXCR, keeping a single row per CDR3 protein. The data hold a few hundred thousand distinct CDR3 sequences, with 25% to 30% observed a single time. The specimen was blood. The receptors were gathered from a woman in her 70s in good health.

This clonotype came up a few times. The V gene is TRBV7-9, the J gene TRBJ2-5; no clear D. Trimming left V 5 bases short and J 6 bases short, with 10 bases between. CDR1 is SEHNR and CDR2 is FQNEAQ in the germline V gene (reference sequence). The CDR3 totals 12 residues. The CDR3 loop reads CASSPTRKTQYF. CDR3 sequence (DNA): TGTGCCAGCAGCCCCACCCGCAAGACCCAGTACTTC.

The chain couples TRBV18 to TRBJ2-7, with D uncertain. This CDR3 contains 13 residues. From germline, CDR1 is KGHSH and CDR2 LQKENI. The V end was cut by 6 bases, the J end by 0 bases, with 9 bases between. The CDR3 DNA follows: TGTGCCAGCTCGCCGGAGAACTCCTACGAGCAGTACTTC. As protein: CASSPENSYEQYF.

This clonotype was recorded a few times. The CDR3 coding sequence is TGCAGTGCCACTCGGACAGGGCCAATTATAGGCTACACCTTC. Translation: CSATRTGPIIGYTF. The rearrangement joins TRBV20-1 to TRBJ1-2; 8 nucleotides match TRBD1. The CDR3 loop spans 14 amino acids. CDR1 and CDR2 from the germline V gene are DFQATT and SNEGSKA (reference sequence). With V trimmed by 6 bases and J by 8 bases, 14 bases remained unmatched.

A few counts support this clonotype. The V call is TRBV7-3, the J call TRBJ2-3; TRBD2 matches at 7 bases. Germline V gene sequence: CDR1 SGHTA, CDR2 FQGTGA. The V gene end was trimmed by 7 bases and the J gene end by 0 bases; junction bases not matched to a gene: 7. This CDR3 region has 15 residues. CDR3 protein: CASTLGGVSTDTQYF. CDR3 nucleotides: TGTGCCAGCACTCTTGGGGGGGTTAGCACAGATACGCAGTATTTT.

Only a few counts were recorded for this clonotype. A much larger clone lies a single base off, so this may be a read error. This chain joins TRBV29-1 and TRBJ1-1; no clear D gene. CDR3 size: 12 residues. Germline CDR1 is SQVTM and CDR2 is ANQGSEA. This CDR3 is CSTETQGAEASF. The CDR3 coding sequence is TGCAGCACAGAAACTCAAGGCGCTGAAGCTTCCTTT.

This clonotype turned up a few times. The V and J genes are TRBV10-3 and TRBJ2-5; D is possibly TRBD1 (6 bases). The DNA matches TRBJ2-1 better at its end, which makes the J call doubtful. CDR1 ENHRY and CDR2 SYGVKD come from the germline V gene. The CDR3 is 17 amino acids. Written as DNA, the CDR3 is TGTGCCATCAGCGAGCGTACTAGTGCAGGGGCCAACAATGAGCAGTTCTTC. Translation: CAISERTSAGANNEQFF.

There are a few counts of this clonotype. The rearrangement uses TRBV29-1 and TRBJ2-3; the match to TRBD2 covers 8 bases. Germline loops: CDR1 SQVTM, CDR2 ANQGSEA. CDR3 length: 14 amino acids. This CDR3 reads CNVRRGAFPDTQYF. CDR3 in DNA: TGCAACGTAAGGCGGGGGGCATTCCCAGATACGCAGTATTTT.

This chain joins TRBV24-1 and TRBJ2-7, with 8 bases fitting TRBD1. Trimming removed 3 bases from V and 1 base from J; junction bases left unmatched: 7. This CDR3 has 16 amino acids. CDR1 and CDR2 from the germline V gene are KGHDR and SFDVKD. CDR3 sequence reads: CATSDGQGAGSYEQYF. CDR3 coding DNA: TGTGCCACCAGTGATGGCCAGGGGGCTGGTTCCTACGAGCAGTACTTC.

The chain combines TRBV29-1 with TRBJ2-7; weak D call: TRBD2 (5 bases). The germline gives CDR1 SQVTM, CDR2 ANQGSEA. This CDR3 is built from 12 residues. Deletions cut 4 bases from V and 1 base from J, with 8 bases between. The CDR3 bases are TGCAGCGTTGGCCCGGGATCCTACGAGCAGTACTTC. Translating it yields CSVGPGSYEQYF.

This clonotype came up a few times. The chain combines TRBV30 with TRBJ1-6, with D uncertain. Per the germline V gene, CDR1 is GTSNPN and CDR2 is SVGIG (reference sequence). V lost 2 bases, J lost 10 bases, and 12 bases lay in between. There are 13 residues in the CDR3. DNA of the CDR3: TGTGCCTGGAGTCTAAAAAGTATATCACCCCTCCACTTT. Translating gives CAWSLKSISPLHF.